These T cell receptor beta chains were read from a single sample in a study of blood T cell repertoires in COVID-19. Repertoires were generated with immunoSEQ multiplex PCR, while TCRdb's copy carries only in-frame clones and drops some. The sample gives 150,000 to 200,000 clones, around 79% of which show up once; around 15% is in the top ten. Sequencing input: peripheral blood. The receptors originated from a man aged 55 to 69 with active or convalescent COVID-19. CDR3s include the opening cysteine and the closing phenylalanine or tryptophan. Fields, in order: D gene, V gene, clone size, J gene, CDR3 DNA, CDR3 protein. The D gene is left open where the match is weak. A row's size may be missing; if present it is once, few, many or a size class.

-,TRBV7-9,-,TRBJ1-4,TGTGCCAGCAGCCCGAACCTCAAAGGGGATGAAAAACTGTTTTTT,CASSPNLKGDEKLFF
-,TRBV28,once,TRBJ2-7,TGTGCCAGCAGTCAAGTAGGGGCAGAATACGAGCAGTACTTC,CASSQVGAEYEQYF
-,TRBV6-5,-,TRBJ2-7,TGTGCCAGCAGGACTAGTTCCCTTTCGAACGAGCAGTACTTC,CASRTSSLSNEQYF
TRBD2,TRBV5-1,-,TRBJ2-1,TGCGCCAGCAGCTCCCCCGGGACTAGCGGGCTCAATGAGCAGTTCTTC,CASSSPGTSGLNEQFF
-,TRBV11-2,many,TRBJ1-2,TGTGCCAGCAGCTTAGTCGGGGGGTGGAACTATGGCTACACCTTC,CASSLVGGWNYGYTF
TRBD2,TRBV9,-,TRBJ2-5,TGTGCCAGCAGCGCCACTAGCGGACAGTTCCAAGAGACCCAGTACTTC,CASSATSGQFQETQYF
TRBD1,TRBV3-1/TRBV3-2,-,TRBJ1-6,TGTGCCAGCAGTCAGACAGGGAGTTCACCCCTCCACTTT,CASSQTGSSPLHF
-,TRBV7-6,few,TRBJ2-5,TGTGCCAGCAGCTCCGACGGGATATTGGGCCAGTACTTC,CASSSDGILGQYF
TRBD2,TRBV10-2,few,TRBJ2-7,TGCGCCAGCAGGGTAGCGGGGGGGAAGCAGTACTTC,CASRVAGGKQYF
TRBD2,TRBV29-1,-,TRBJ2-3,TGCAGCGTTGCGTCGGGACGCTCAGCGGGGTTCACAGATACGCAGTATTTT,CSVASGRSAGFTDTQYF
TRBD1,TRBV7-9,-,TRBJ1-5,TGTGCCAGCAGCCACAGGGGGAACAATCAGCCCCAGCATTTT,CASSHRGNNQPQHF
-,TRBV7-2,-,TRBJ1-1,TGTGCCAGCAGCCCCCAACAGGGTTCTGAAGCTTTCTTT,CASSPQQGSEAFF
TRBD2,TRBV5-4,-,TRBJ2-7,TGTGCCAGCAGCGGGACTAGCGGGAACTACGAGCAGTACTTC,CASSGTSGNYEQYF
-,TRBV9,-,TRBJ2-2,TGTGCCAGCAGCGTAGGGTCAGGATCGAACACCGGGGAGCTGTTTTTT,CASSVGSGSNTGELFF
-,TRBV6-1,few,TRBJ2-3,TGTGCCAGCAGTGAAATCTGGGGCGCGGGCACAGATACGCAGTATTTT,CASSEIWGAGTDTQYF
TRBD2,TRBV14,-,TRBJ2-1,TGTGCCAGCAGGAGAAGCGGGAGTGGAGTCAATGAGCAGTTCTTC,CASRRSGSGVNEQFF
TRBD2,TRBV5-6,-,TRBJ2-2,TGTGCCAGCAGCCTCCTAAGCGGGAGGGCGGCCGGGGAGCTGTTTTTT,CASSLLSGRAAGELFF
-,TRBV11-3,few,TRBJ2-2,TGTGCCAGCAGCCCTGCCCCGGGGGAGAACACCGGGGAGCTGTTTTTT,CASSPAPGENTGELFF
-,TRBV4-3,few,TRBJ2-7,TGCGCCAGCAGCCAAGAGGTAGGGGTGGGGTACGAGCAGTACTTC,CASSQEVGVGYEQYF
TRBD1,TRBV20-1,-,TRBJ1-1,TGCAGTGCTGGTGGGGACAGGAGGAACACTGAAGCTTTCTTT,CSAGGDRRNTEAFF
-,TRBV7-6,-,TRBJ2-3,TGTGCCAGCAGCCGCTGGGGGCGAGAGTATTTT,CASSRWGREYF
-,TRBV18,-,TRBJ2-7,TGTGCCAGCTCAGAGGCGGTTTACGAGCAGTACTTC,CASSEAVYEQYF
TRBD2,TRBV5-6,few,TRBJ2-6,TGTGCCAGCAGCGCTGGACTAGCGGGAGCGGATAGGTGGGCCAACGTCCTGACTTTC,CASSAGLAGADRWANVLTF
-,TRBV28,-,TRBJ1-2,TGTGCCAGCATCCGAAGGCGGGTTGGCCCTGGCTACACCTTC,CASIRRRVGPGYTF
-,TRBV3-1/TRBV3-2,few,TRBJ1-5,TGTGCCAGCAGCCAAGAGCACAGGAGGGAGAATCAGCCCCAGCATTTT,CASSQEHRRENQPQHF
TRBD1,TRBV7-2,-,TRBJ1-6,TGTGCCAGCAGCTTAGGGACAGGGGGCTATTCACCCCTCCACTTT,CASSLGTGGYSPLHF
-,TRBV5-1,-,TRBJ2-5,TGCGCCAGCAGCCGGGGACTCCGGGGCGAGACCCAGTACTTC,CASSRGLRGETQYF
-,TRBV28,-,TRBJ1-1,TGTGCCAGCAGTTTAGGAGCAGGGCTAGGTGAAGCTTTCTTT,CASSLGAGLGEAFF
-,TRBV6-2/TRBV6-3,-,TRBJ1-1,TGTGCCAGCAGTCAACAGGGAGGGACAACTTTCTTT,CASSQQGGTTFF
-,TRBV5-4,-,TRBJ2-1,TGTGCCAGCAGCTTGGAGCGGAACTCCTACAATGAGCAGTTCTTC,CASSLERNSYNEQFF
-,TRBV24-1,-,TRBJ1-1,TGTGCCACCAGTGATTTGCCGGGGAAAGCTTTCTTT,CATSDLPGKAFF
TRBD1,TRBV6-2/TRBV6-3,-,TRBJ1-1,TGTGCCAGCAGTTATATCACGGGACAGGGGGCGCGGACCACTGAAGCTTTCTTT,CASSYITGQGARTTEAFF
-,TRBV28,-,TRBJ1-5,TGTGCCAGCAGTTCCTCCCGGGGAGGGGGCAATCAGCCCCAGCATTTT,CASSSSRGGGNQPQHF
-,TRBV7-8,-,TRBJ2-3,TGTGCCAGCAGCCCCCAGACAGATACGCAGTATTTT,CASSPQTDTQYF
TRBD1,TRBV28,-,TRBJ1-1,TGTGCCAGCAGTATACCGACGGGACAGGGGTCCACTGAAGCTTTCTTT,CASSIPTGQGSTEAFF
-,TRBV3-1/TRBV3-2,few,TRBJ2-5,TGTGCCAGCAGCCCGCCGGGGAGGGGGTTGGAGACCCAGTACTTC,CASSPPGRGLETQYF
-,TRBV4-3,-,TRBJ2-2,TGCGCCAGCAGCCAAGATCGAGTCTTTGGCGGGGAGCTGTTTTTT,CASSQDRVFGGELFF
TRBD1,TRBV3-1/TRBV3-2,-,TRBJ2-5,TGTGCCAGCAGCCAGTGGGACAGGGGTAGAGGAGAGACCCAGTACTTC,CASSQWDRGRGETQYF
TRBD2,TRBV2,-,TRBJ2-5,TGTGCCAGCAGCTACCTCGGGCTAGCGGGACAAGAGACCCAGTACTTC,CASSYLGLAGQETQYF
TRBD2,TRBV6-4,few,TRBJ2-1,TGTGCCAGCAGTGAGGTGGGACTAGCGTACAATGAGCAGTTCTTC,CASSEVGLAYNEQFF
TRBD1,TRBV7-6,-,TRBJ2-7,TGTGCCAGCAGGTCCGGGACAGACTACGAGCAGTACTTC,CASRSGTDYEQYF
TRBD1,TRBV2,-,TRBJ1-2,TGTGCCAGCAGTCCGGGACAGGGGCGAGGTGGCTACACCTTC,CASSPGQGRGGYTF
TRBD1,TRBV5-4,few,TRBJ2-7,TGTGCCAGCAGCCGGGACAGGGCAAACGAGCAGTACTTC,CASSRDRANEQYF
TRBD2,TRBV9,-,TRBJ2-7,TGTGCCAGCAGCGTATCCACTAGCGGGAGCAGGGGCGAGCAGTACTTC,CASSVSTSGSRGEQYF
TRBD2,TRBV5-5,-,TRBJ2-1,TGTGCCAGCAGCTTGGGAGTCCGCCGCGGGACTAGCGGGAGGCGTGAGCAGTTCTTC,CASSLGVRRGTSGRREQFF
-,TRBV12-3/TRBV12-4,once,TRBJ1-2,TGTGCCAGCAGCCTAATAAGTGACAGCTACACCTTC,CASSLISDSYTF
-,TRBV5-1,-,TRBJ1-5,TGCGCCAGCAGCTTGGAAGGCGGGGGACTTCAGCCCCAGCATTTT,CASSLEGGGLQPQHF
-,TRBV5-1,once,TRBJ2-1,TGCGCCAGCAGCGCCGCGTACCCCTACAATGAGCAGTTCTTC,CASSAAYPYNEQFF
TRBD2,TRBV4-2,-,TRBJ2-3,TGTGCCAGCAGCCAAGAGTGGCGGACGGGGGGTACGCAGTATTTT,CASSQEWRTGGTQYF
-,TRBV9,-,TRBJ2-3,TGTGCCAGCAGCGTAGGGGCAGGGGCGCAGGAGACGCAGTATTTT,CASSVGAGAQETQYF
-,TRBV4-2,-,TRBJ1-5,TGTGCCAGCAGCCTGGACAGAGGCCAGCCCCAGCATTTT,CASSLDRGQPQHF
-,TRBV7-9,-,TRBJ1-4,TGTGCCAGCAGCCCACCCTGGAGGGAAAAACTGTTTTTT,CASSPPWREKLFF
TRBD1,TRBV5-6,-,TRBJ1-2,TGTGCCAGCAGCTCCGGGACAGCCTATGGCTACACCTTC,CASSSGTAYGYTF
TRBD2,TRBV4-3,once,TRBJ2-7,TGCGCCAGCAGCCAAGTGTCATCTAGCGGGAGTCCTAATTTC,CASSQVSSSGSPNF
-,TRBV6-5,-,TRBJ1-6,TGTGCCAGCAGGAAGGGGGACCTCAATTCACCCCTCCACTTT,CASRKGDLNSPLHF
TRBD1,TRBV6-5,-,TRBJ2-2,TGTGCCACATTACAGGGGGACACCGGGGAGCTGTTTTTT,CATLQGDTGELFF
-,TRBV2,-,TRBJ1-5,TGTGCCAGCACTTTGGCAGCTTCAGGGCAGCCCCAGCATTTT,CASTLAASGQPQHF
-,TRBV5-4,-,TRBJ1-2,TGTGCCAGCAGCCAGGATTCGGCAAAAGGTGGCTACACCTTC,CASSQDSAKGGYTF
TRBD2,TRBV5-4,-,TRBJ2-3,TGTGCCAGCAGCCCCGGCGCCTCGGGAGGGCCAAATACGCAGTATTTT,CASSPGASGGPNTQYF